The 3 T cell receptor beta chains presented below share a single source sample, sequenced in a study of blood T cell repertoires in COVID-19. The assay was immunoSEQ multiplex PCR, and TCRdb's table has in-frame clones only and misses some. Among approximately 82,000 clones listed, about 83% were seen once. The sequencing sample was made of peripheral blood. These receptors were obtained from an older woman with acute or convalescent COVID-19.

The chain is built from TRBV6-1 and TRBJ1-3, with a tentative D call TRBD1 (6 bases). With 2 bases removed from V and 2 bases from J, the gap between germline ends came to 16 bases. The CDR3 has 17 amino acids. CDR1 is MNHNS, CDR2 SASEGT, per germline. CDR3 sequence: CASSERGAKQAGNTIYF. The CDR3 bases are TGTGCCAGCAGTGAACGGGGGGCGAAGCAAGCTGGAAACACCATATATTTT.

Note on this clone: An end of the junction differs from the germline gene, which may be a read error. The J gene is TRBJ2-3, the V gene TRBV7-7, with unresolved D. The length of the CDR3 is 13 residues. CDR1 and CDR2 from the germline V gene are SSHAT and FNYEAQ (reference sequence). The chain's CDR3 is CASSFIPTDTQYF. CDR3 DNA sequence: TGTGCTAGCAGCTTTATCCCCACAGATACGCAGTATTTT.

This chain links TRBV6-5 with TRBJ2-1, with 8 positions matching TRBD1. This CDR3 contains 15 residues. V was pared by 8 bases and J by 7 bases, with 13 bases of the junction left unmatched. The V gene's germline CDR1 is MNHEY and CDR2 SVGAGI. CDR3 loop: CASGATGENANEQFF. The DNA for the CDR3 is TGTGCCAGCGGCGCGACAGGGGAAAACGCGAATGAGCAGTTCTTC.